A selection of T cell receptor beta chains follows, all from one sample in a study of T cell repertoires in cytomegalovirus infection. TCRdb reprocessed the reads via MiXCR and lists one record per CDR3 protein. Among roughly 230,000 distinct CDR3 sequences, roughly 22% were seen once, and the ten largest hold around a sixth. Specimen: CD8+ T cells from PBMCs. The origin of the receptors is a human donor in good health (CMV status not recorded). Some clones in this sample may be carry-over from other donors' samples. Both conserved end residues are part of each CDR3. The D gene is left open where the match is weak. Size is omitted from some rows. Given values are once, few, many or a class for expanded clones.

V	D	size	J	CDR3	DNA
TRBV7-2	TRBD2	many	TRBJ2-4	CASSFGTSGGYLAKNIQYF	TGTGCCAGCAGCTTTGGGACTAGCGGGGGGTACTTAGCCAAAAACATTCAGTACTTC
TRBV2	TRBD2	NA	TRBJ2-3	CASSEAPAGTSTDTQYF	TGTGCCAGCAGTGAAGCACCAGCGGGGACTAGCACAGATACGCAGTATTTT
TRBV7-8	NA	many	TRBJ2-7	CASSTDAAYEQYF	TGTGCCAGCAGTACGGACGCAGCCTACGAGCAGTACTTC
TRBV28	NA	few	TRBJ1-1	CASSSSGENREADTEAFF	TGTGCCAGCAGTTCTAGTGGGGAGAACAGGGAGGCGGACACTGAAGCTTTCTTT
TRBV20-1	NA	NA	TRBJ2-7	CSAREGAGYEQYF	TGCAGTGCTAGAGAGGGGGCCGGGTACGAGCAGTACTTC
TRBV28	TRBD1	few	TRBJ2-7	CASSLAGRTGDSYEQYF	TGTGCCAGCAGTTTAGCGGGTCGGACAGGCGATTCCTACGAGCAGTACTTC
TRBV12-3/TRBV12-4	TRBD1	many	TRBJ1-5	CASRTGGAGQPQHF	TGTGCCAGCAGAACAGGGGGCGCGGGGCAGCCCCAGCATTTT
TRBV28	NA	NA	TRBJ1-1	CAGRGAELNTEAFF	TGTGCCGGGAGGGGTGCGGAACTGAACACTGAAGCTTTCTTT
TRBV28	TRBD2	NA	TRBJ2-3	CASSFSPVLAGGDTQYF	TGTGCCAGCAGTTTTTCCCCGGTTCTAGCGGGGGGGGATACGCAGTATTTT
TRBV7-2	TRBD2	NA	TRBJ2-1	CASTGTSGGRGDEQFF	TGTGCCAGCACCGGGACTAGCGGGGGGCGGGGGGATGAGCAGTTCTTC
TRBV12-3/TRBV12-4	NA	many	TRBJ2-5	CASSFDGETQYF	TGTGCCAGCAGTTTTGATGGAGAGACCCAGTACTTC
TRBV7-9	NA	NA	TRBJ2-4	CASSPTDIALNIQYF	TGTGCCAGCAGCCCGACCGACATAGCTTTAAACATTCAGTACTTC
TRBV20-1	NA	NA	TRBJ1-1	CSARSLTGQGTEAFF	TGCAGTGCTAGATCGTTAACGGGTCAGGGCACTGAAGCTTTCTTT
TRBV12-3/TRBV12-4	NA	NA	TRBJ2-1	CASSSIGRDEQFF	TGTGCCAGCAGTTCCATCGGGCGGGATGAGCAGTTCTTC
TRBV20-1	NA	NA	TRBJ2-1	CSARLGNNNEQFF	TGCAGTGCTAGGTTGGGGAACAACAATGAGCAGTTCTTC
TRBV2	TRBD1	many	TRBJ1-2	CASRSPGTELDYGYTF	TGTGCCAGCAGGTCCCCCGGGACAGAGCTCGATTATGGCTACACCTTC
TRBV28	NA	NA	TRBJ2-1	CASSSKFAGAFYNEQFF	TGTGCCAGCAGTTCCAAGTTTGCGGGGGCCTTCTACAATGAGCAGTTCTTC
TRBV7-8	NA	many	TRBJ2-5	CASSLVLQETQYF	TGTGCCAGCAGCTTAGTACTCCAAGAGACCCAGTACTTC
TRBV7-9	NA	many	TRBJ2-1	CASSQTLAQANNEQFF	TGTGCCAGCAGCCAAACACTTGCACAAGCCAACAATGAGCAGTTCTTC
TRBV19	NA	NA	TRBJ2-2	CASRGGRGELFF	TGTGCCAGTCGGGGCGGACGCGGGGAGCTGTTTTTT
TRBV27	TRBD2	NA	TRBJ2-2	CASSSGLAGGWGELFF	TGTGCCAGCAGTTCCGGACTAGCGGGGGGTTGGGGGGAGCTGTTTTTT
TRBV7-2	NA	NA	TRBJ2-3	CASSRGVPGTDTQYF	TGTGCCAGCAGTCGCGGGGTTCCGGGCACAGATACGCAGTATTTT
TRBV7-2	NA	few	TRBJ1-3	CASSLGTATFSGNTIYF	TGTGCCAGCAGCTTAGGGACAGCGACCTTCTCTGGAAACACCATATATTTT
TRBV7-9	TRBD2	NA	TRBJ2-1	CASSGVGGIYNEQFF	TGTGCCAGCAGCGGAGTGGGGGGGATCTACAATGAGCAGTTCTTC